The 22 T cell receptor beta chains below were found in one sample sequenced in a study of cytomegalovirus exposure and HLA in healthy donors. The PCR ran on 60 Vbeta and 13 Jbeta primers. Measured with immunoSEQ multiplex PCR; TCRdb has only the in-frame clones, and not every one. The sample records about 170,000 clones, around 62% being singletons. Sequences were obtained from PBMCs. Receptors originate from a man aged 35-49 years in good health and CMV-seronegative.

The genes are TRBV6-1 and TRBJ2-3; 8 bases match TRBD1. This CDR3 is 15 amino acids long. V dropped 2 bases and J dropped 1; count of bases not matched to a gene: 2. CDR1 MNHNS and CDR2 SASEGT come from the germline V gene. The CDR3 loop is CASSEQGAGTDTQYF. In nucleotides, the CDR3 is TGTGCCAGCAGTGAACAGGGGGCGGGCACAGATACGCAGTATTTT.

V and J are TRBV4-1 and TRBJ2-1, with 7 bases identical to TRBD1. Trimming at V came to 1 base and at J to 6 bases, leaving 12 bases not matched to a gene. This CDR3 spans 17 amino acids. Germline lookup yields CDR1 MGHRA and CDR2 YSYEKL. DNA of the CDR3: TGCGCCAGCAGCCAAGTCGGGACAGCCTTACGCCTCAATGAGCAGTTCTTC. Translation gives CASSQVGTALRLNEQFF.

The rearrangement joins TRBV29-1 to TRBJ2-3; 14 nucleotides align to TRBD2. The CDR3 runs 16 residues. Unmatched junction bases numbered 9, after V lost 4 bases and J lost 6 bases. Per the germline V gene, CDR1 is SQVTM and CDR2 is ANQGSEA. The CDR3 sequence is CSVGMTSGGAGDTQYF. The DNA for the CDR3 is TGCAGCGTTGGGATGACTAGCGGGGGGGCCGGCGATACGCAGTATTTT.

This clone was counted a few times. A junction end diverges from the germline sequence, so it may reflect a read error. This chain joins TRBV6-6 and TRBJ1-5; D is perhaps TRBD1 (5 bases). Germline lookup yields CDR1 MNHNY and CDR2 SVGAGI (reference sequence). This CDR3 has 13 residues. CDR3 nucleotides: TGTGCCATCAGTCGCAGGGCAGGAAAGCCCCAGCATTTT. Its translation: CAISRRAGKPQHF.

The CDR3 nucleotides are TGTGCCAGCAGCTTACACTCTTCGAACACCGGGGAGCTGTTTTTT. Translation: CASSLHSSNTGELFF. This rearrangement joins TRBV7-9 to TRBJ2-2, with no clear D. The CDR3 contains 15 residues. Germline V gene lookup returns CDR1 SEHNR and CDR2 FQNEAQ (reference sequence). Between the trimmed V and J ends, which lost 2 bases and 0 bases, there was a span of 7 bases.

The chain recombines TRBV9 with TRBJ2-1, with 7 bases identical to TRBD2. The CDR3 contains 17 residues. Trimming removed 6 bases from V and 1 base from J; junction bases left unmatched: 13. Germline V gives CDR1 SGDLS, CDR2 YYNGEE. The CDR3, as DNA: TGTGCCAGCACAACGACTAGCTCAGGGAATTCCTACAATGAGCAGTTCTTC. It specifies CASTTTSSGNSYNEQFF.

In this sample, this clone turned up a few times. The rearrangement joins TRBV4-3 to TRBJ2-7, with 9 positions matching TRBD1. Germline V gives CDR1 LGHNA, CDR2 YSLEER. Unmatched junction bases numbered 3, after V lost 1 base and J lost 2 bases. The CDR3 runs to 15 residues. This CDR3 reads CASSQGGTGPYEQYF. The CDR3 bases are TGCGCCAGCAGCCAAGGGGGGACAGGGCCCTACGAGCAGTACTTC.

The CDR3 sequence is CASSLGTGNNEQFF. CDR3 coding DNA: TGCGCCAGCAGCTTAGGGACAGGCAACAATGAGCAGTTCTTC. V gene TRBV5-1 combines with J gene TRBJ2-1; 8 bases match TRBD1. Germline CDR1 SGHRS, CDR2 YFSETQ. J was trimmed by 5 bases and V by 2 bases; bases with no gene match: 3. The CDR3 covers 14 residues. The full variable domain, rest sourced from reference TRBV5-1 and TRBJ2-1, is KAGVTQTPRYLIKTRGQQVTLSCSPISGHRSVSWYQQTPGQGLQFLFEYFSETQRNKGNFPGRFSGRQFSNSRSEMNVSTLELGDSALYLCASSLGTGNNEQFFGPGTRLTVL.

The CDR3: CASGLRGNTIYF. The CDR3 DNA reads as TGTGCCAGCGGACTCCGCGGAAACACCATATATTTT. J is TRBJ1-3 and V is TRBV28; no clear D. CDR1 is MDHEN and CDR2 is SYDVKM in the germline V gene. V lost 8 bases and J 4 bases, leaving 9 bases between the germline ends. CDR3 length: 12 amino acids.

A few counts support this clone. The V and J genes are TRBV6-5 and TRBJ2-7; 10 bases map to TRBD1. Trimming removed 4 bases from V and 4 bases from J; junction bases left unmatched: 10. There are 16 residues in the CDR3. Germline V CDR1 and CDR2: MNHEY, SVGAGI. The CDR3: CASSSGTGAGFYEQYF. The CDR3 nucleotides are TGTGCCAGCAGTTCTGGGACAGGGGCCGGTTTTTACGAGCAGTACTTC.

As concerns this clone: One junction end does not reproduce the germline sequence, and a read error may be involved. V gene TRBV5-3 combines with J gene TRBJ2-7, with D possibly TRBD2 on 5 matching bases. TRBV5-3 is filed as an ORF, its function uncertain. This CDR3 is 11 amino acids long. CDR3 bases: TGTGCCAGAAGCTTTTGGAGGACCCTCGACTTC. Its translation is CARSFWRTLDF.

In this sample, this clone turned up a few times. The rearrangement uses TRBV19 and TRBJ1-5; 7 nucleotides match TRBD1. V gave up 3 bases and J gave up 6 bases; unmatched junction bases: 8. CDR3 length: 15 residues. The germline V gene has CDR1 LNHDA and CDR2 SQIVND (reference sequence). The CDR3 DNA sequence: TGTGCCAGTAGTATCTCCCCGGGACAGCTTCAGCCCCAGCATTTT. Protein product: CASSISPGQLQPQHF.

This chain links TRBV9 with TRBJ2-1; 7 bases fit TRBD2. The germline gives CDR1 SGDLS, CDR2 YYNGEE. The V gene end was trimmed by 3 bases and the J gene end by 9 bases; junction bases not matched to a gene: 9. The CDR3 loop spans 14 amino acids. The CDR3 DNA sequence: TGTGCCAGCAGCGAGAGACGCAGGGAGGGTGAGCAGTTCTTC. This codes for CASSERRREGEQFF.

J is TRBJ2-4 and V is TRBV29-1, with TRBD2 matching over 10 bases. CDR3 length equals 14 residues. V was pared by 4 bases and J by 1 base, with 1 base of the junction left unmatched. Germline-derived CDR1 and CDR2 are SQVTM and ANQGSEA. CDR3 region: CSVVSGGAKNIQYF. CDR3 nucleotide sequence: TGCAGCGTTGTTAGCGGGGGGGCCAAAAACATTCAGTACTTC.

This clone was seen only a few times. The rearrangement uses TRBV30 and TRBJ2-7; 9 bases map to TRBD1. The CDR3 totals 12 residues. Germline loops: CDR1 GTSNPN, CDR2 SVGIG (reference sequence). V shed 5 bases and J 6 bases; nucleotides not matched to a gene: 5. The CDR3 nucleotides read TGTGCCTGGGAACAGGGGGCCGGCGAGCAGTACTTC. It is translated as CAWEQGAGEQYF.

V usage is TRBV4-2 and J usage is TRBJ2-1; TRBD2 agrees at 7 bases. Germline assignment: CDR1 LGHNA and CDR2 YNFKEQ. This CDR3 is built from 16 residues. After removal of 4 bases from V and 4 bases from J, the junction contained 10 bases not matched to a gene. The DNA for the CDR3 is TGTGCCAGCAGCCGGGGAGGGGTAGCGGAGTACAATGAGCAGTTCTTC. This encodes CASSRGGVAEYNEQFF.

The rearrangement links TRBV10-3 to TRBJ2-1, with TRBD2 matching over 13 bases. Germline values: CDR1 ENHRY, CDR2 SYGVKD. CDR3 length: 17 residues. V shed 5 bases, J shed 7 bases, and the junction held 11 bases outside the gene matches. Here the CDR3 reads CAISPWTSGGEGNEQFF. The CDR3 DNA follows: TGTGCCATCAGTCCATGGACTAGCGGGGGCGAGGGGAATGAGCAGTTCTTC.

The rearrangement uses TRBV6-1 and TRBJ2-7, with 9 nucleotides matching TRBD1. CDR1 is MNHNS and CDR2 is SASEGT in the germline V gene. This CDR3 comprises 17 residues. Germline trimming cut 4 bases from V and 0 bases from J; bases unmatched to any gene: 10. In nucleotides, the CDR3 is TGTGCCAGCAGTGTCCAACCCGGGACAGGGAGCTCCTACGAGCAGTACTTC. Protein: CASSVQPGTGSSYEQYF.

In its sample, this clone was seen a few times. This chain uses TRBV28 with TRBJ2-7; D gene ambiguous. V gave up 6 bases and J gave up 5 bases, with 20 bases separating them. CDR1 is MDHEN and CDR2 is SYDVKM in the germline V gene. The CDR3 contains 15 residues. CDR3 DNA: TGTGCCAGCAGCTCCCCCCCCAGGCAGACCGACGAGCAGTACTTC. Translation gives CASSSPPRQTDEQYF.

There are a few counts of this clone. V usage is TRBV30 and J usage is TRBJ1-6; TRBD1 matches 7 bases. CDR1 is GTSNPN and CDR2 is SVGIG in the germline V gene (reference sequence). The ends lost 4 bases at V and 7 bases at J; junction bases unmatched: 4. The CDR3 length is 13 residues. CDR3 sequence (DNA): TGTGCCTGGAACGACAGGGAGAATTCACCCCTCCACTTT. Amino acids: CAWNDRENSPLHF.

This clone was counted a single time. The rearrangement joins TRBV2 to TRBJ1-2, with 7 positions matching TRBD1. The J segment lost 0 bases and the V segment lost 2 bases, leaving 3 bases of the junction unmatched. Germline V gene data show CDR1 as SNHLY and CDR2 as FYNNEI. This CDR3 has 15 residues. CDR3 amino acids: CASSEKTGANYGYTF. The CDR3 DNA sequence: TGTGCCAGCAGTGAAAAAACAGGGGCTAACTATGGCTACACCTTC. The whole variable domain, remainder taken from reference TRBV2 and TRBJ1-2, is EPEVTQTPSHQVTQMGQEVILRCVPISNHLYFYWYRQILGQKVEFLVSFYNNEISEKSEIFDDQFSVERPDGSNFTLKIRSTKLEDSAMYFCASSEKTGANYGYTFGSGTRLTVV.

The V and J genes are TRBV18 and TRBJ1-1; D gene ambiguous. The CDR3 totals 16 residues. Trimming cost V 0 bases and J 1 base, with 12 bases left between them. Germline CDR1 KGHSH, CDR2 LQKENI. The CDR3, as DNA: TGTGCCAGCTCACCACCGGCGGCCTTCGGGAACACTGAAGCTTTCTTT. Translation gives CASSPPAAFGNTEAFF.